The clone carrying this T cell receptor beta chain was seen once. Nobody among the patients had been given any treatment before thyroid surgery. The data derive from a study of metastatic and nonmetastatic thyroid tumors. TCRdb re-called the PCR reads through MiXCR. The sample gives 20,000 to 25,000 clones, roughly 12% of which show up once; approximately 25% is in the top ten. Sequenced: blood. The receptor comes from a female donor with papillary thyroid cancer or a benign thyroid nodule (not recorded which). Some clones in this sample may be carry-over from other donors' samples.

The CDR3 DNA reads TGCAGTGCCCATCGGCAAGAACGGTCCGACTATGGCTACACCTTC. Translated: CSAHRQERSDYGYTF. V and J are TRBV20-1 and TRBJ1-2; D not resolved. Germline CDR1 and CDR2: DFQATT and SNEGSKA (reference sequence). Trimming took off 6 bases at V and 3 bases at J, with 20 bases between the two ends. The CDR3 sequence is 15 residues long.